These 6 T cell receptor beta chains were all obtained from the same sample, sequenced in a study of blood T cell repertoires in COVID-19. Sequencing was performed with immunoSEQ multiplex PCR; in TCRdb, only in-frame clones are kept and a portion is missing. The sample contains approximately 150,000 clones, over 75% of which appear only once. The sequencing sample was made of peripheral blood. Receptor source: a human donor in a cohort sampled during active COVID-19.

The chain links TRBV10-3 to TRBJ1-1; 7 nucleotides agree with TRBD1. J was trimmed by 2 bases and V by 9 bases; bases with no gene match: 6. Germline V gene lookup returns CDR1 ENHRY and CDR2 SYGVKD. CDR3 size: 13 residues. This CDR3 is CAISDRLNTEAFF. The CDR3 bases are TGTGCCATATCGGACAGGCTAAACACTGAAGCTTTCTTT.

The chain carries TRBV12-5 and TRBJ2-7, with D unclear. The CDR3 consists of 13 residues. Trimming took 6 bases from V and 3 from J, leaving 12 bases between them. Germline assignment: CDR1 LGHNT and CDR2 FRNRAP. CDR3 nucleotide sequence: TGTGCTAGTGGCTCGGGTTCTTTCTACGAGCAGTACTTC. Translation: CASGSGSFYEQYF.

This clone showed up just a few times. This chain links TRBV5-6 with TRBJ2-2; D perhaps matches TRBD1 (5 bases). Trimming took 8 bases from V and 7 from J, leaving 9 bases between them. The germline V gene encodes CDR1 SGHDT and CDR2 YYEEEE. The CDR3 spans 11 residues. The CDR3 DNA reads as TGTGCCAGTAGGGGTCTCGGGGAGCTGTTTTTT. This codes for CASRGLGELFF.

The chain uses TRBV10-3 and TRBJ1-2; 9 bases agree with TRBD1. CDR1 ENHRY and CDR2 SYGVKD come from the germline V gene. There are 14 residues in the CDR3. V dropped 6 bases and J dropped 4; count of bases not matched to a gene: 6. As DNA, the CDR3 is TGTGCCATCAGCCCGGGACAGGGAGTCTATGGCTACACCTTC. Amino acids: CAISPGQGVYGYTF.

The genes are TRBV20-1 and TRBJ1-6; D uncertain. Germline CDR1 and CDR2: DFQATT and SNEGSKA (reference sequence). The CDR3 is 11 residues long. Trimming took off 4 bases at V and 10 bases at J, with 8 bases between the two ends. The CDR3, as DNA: TGCAGTGCTACAAATGGCTCACCCCTCCACTTT. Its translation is CSATNGSPLHF.

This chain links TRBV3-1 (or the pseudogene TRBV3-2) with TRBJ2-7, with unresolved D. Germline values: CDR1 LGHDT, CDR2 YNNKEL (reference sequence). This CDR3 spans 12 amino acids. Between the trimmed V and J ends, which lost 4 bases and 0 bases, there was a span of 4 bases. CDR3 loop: CASSLLSYEQYF. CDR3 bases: TGTGCCAGCAGCCTCCTCTCCTACGAGCAGTACTTC.